A single sample is the source of the 15 T cell receptor beta chains below, sequenced in a study of T cells in Graves' hyperthyroidism and ophthalmopathy. RNA transcripts were the template for amplifying TCR beta CDR3 regions. HTBI primers were employed in a first-round RT-PCR of the TCR CDR3. MiXCR was run by TCRdb on the multiplex PCR reads, yielding one entry per CDR3 protein. Among about 46,000 distinct CDR3 sequences listed, 45% to 50% were seen once. The sequenced sample was peripheral blood or thyroid tissue (not recorded which). Receptors were obtained from a woman aged 45-60 years with Graves' hyperthyroidism.

CDR3 in amino acids: CASSFSTGGGTGELFF. CDR3 bases: TGTGCCAGCAGCTTCTCGACGGGGGGTGGCACCGGGGAGCTGTTTTTT. This chain connects TRBV13 to TRBJ2-2; the match to TRBD2 covers 7 bases. The CDR3 is 16 residues long. Germline values: CDR1 PRHDT, CDR2 FYEKMQ (reference sequence). J gave up 4 bases and V 3 bases, and 8 bases lay outside the gene matches.

The rearrangement uses TRBV19 and TRBJ2-5; D is uncertain. CDR1 LNHDA and CDR2 SQIVND come from the germline V gene (reference sequence). The CDR3 runs to 19 residues. The ends were cut back, 10 bases at V and 3 bases at J, with 33 bases in the middle. CDR3 amino acids: CATGIGGGNTGPPKETQYF. DNA of the CDR3: TGTGCCACCGGAATCGGCGGTGGAAACACCGGGCCACCAAAAGAGACCCAGTACTTC. The whole variable domain, remainder taken from reference TRBV19 and TRBJ2-5, is DGGITQSPKYLFRKEGQNVTLSCEQNLNHDAMYWYRQDPGQGLRLIYYSQIVNDFQKGDIAEGYSVSREKKESFPLTVTSAQKNPTAFYLCATGIGGGNTGPPKETQYFGPGTRLLVL.

This rearrangement joins TRBV5-4 to TRBJ2-5, with 9 bases matching TRBD2. CDR1 SGHNT and CDR2 YYREEE come from the germline V gene (reference sequence). CDR3 size: 14 residues. The V gene end was trimmed by 4 bases and the J gene end by 7 bases; junction bases not matched to a gene: 8. CDR3: CASSQALAGSTQYF. CDR3 bases: TGTGCCAGCAGCCAAGCCCTAGCGGGATCGACCCAGTACTTC.

In the case of this clonotype: One end of the junction varies from germline; a read error may be responsible. The rearrangement links TRBV6-5 to TRBJ2-6; possible D gene TRBD1, 6 bases. From germline, CDR1 is MNHEY and CDR2 SVGAGI. The CDR3 covers 14 residues. The DNA for the CDR3 is TGTGCCAGCAGTTCCCCCAGGGGCATGAACACTGAAGCTTTC. Its translation: CASSSPRGMNTEAF.

This clonotype was detected many times. The chain combines TRBV28 with TRBJ1-5, with D tentatively TRBD1 (5 bases). Germline V gene data show CDR1 as MDHEN and CDR2 as SYDVKM. Trimming left V 9 bases short and J 0 bases short, with 18 bases between. The CDR3 sequence is 16 residues long. CDR3 sequence: CASSGSGMHSNQPQHF. The CDR3 nucleotides are TGTGCCAGTAGTGGGTCAGGGATGCATAGCAATCAGCCCCAGCATTTT.

This clonotype was detected once. The junction and the germline gene differ at one end; a read error may be behind it. This chain connects TRBV5-1 to TRBJ2-2, with TRBD2 matching 13 bases. From germline, CDR1 is SGHRS and CDR2 YFSETQ. The CDR3 runs to 17 residues. As DNA, the CDR3 is TGCGCCAGCAGCCCCACCGGACTAGCGGGGGACGCCGGGGGGCTGTTTTTT. Its protein product is CASSPTGLAGDAGGLFF.

This chain uses TRBV6-5 with TRBJ1-1; a possible D gene is TRBD1 (5 bases). The CDR3 runs to 16 residues. CDR1 and CDR2 from the germline V gene are MNHEY and SVGAGI. V was clipped by 7 bases and J by 0 bases, with 18 bases between them. CDR3 sequence: CASKEGAGPMNTEAFF. The CDR3 coding sequence is TGTGCCAGCAAGGAAGGGGCAGGGCCTATGAACACTGAAGCTTTCTTT.

The table lists this clonotype with many counts. The rearrangement joins TRBV3-1 to TRBJ1-2; D unresolved. The CDR3 loop spans 12 amino acids. V was pared by 3 bases and J by 2 bases, with 4 bases between. Germline CDR1 is LGHDT and CDR2 is YNNKEL (reference sequence). CDR3 nucleotides: TGTGCCAGCAGCCATTGGAACTATGGCTACACCTTC. Translation gives CASSHWNYGYTF.

Only a few counts were recorded for this clonotype. The chain couples TRBV20-1 to TRBJ1-2; 7 positions match TRBD1. V shed 3 bases, J shed 0 bases, and the junction held 1 base outside the gene matches. Germline CDR1 DFQATT, CDR2 SNEGSKA (reference sequence). The CDR3 loop spans 13 amino acids. The CDR3 is CSASGTANYGYTF. In DNA, the CDR3 is TGCAGTGCTAGTGGGACAGCTAACTATGGCTACACCTTC.

In its sample, this clonotype was seen many times. This chain joins TRBV7-8 and TRBJ2-7; a possible D gene is TRBD2 (6 bases). Germline V gene data show CDR1 as SGHVS and CDR2 as FQNEAQ. CDR3 size: 16 residues. V lost 5 bases, J lost 1 base, and 18 bases lay in between. The CDR3 nucleotides are TGTGCCAGCAGCCTCCGAATCTCGGAGGGTTCCTACGAGCAGTACTTC. Encoded protein: CASSLRISEGSYEQYF.

DNA of the CDR3: TGTGCCAGCAGGGCCCCGGGGGCGCCGGGTTATAATGAGCAGTTCTTC. Translation gives CASRAPGAPGYNEQFF. V gene TRBV7-9 combines with J gene TRBJ2-1, with D perhaps given as TRBD1 or TRBD2 (6 bases each). From germline, CDR1 is SEHNR and CDR2 FQNEAQ (reference sequence). The V end lost 6 bases, the J end lost 7 bases, and 22 bases lay between the germline ends. The CDR3 totals 16 residues.

Concerning this clonotype: Germline and junction disagree at one end, which may indicate a read error. The chain combines TRBV6-5 with TRBJ1-1, with D possibly matching TRBD1 (5 bases). Per germline, CDR1 MNHEY and CDR2 SVGAGI. CDR3 length equals 11 residues. CDR3 amino acids: CAGRENTEAFF. CDR3 DNA sequence: TGTGCCGGCAGGGAGAACACTGAAGCTTTCTTT.

On this clonotype itself: Compared with germline, one end of the junction differs, possibly owing to a read error. The rearrangement joins TRBV7-8 to TRBJ2-7, with 11 bases fitting TRBD1. CDR3 length: 15 amino acids. The germline V gene encodes CDR1 SGHVS and CDR2 FQNEAQ. The CDR3, as DNA: TGTACCAGCAGCCCCGGACAGGGGGCGGACTACGAGCAGTACTTC. Translation: CTSSPGQGADYEQYF.

By share of the sample, this clonotype is medium-sized (0.01 to 0.1%). This chain uses TRBV5-8 with TRBJ2-7, with 7 bases fitting TRBD1. The CDR3 runs 13 residues. Per germline, CDR1 SGHTS and CDR2 YDEGEE. Trimming took 0 bases from V and 3 from J; bases not matched to a gene: 0. DNA of the CDR3: TGTGCCAGCAGCTTGGGGACAGGCTACGAGCAGTACTTC. Protein sequence: CASSLGTGYEQYF.

A remark on this clonotype: This may be a read error: a much more frequent sequence differs by one nucleotide. The DNA of the CDR3 is TGTGCCAGCAGTTATGCAGGGCATAATGAAAAACTGTTTTTT. It is translated as CASSYAGHNEKLFF. The chain has TRBV27 and TRBJ1-4, with D possibly matching TRBD1 (5 bases). The CDR3 contains 14 residues. Deletions cut 4 bases from V and 4 bases from J, with 10 bases between. Germline CDR1 reads MNHEY; CDR2 reads SMNVEV (reference sequence). The full variable domain, completed using reference TRBV27 and TRBJ1-4, is EAQVTQNPRYLITVTGKKLTVTCSQNMNHEYMSWYRQDPGLGLRQIYYSMNVEVTDKGDVPEGYKVSRKEKRNFPLILESPSPNQTSLYFCASSYAGHNEKLFFGSGTQLSVL.